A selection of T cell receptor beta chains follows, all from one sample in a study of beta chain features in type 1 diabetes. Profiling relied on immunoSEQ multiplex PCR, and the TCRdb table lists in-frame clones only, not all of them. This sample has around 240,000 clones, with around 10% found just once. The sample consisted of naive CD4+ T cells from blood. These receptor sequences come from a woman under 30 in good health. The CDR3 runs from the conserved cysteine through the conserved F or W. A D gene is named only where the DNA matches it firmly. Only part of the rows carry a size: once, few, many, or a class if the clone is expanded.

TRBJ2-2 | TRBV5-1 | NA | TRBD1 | CASSSQTGAAVSGELFF | TGCGCCAGCAGCTCACAGACAGGGGCGGCGGTCTCCGGGGAGCTGTTTTTT
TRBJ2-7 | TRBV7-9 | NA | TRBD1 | CASSLGQGSEDEQYF | TGTGCCAGCAGCTTAGGACAGGGGAGTGAGGACGAGCAGTACTTC
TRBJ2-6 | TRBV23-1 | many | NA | CASSHRTCYNGANVLTF | TGCGCCAGCAGTCACCGGACATGTTACAATGGGGCCAACGTCCTGACTTTC
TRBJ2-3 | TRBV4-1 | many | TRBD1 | CASSPGQSTDTQYF | TGCGCCAGCAGCCCGGGACAGAGCACAGATACGCAGTATTTT
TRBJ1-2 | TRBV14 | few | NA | CASSQDGVVDGYTF | TGTGCCAGCAGCCAAGACGGTGTGGTCGATGGCTACACCTTC
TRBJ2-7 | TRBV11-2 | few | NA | CASSSNAGNRAVEQYF | TGTGCCAGCAGCTCTAACGCCGGGAACCGGGCGGTCGAGCAGTACTTC
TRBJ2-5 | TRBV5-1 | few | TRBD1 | CASSLRTGVARKTQYF | TGCGCCAGCAGCCTGAGGACAGGGGTGGCAAGAAAGACCCAGTACTTC
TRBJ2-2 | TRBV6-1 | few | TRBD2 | CASSLGGLNTGELFF | TGTGCCAGCAGCTTGGGGGGGTTGAACACCGGGGAGCTGTTTTTT
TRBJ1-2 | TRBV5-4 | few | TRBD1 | CASSFPDRGSGTGYGYTF | TGTGCCAGCAGCTTCCCGGACAGGGGGTCAGGAACCGGCTATGGCTACACCTTC
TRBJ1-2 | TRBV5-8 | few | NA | CASSLAAGAYYGYTF | TGTGCCAGCAGCTTGGCAGCAGGGGCCTACTATGGCTACACCTTC
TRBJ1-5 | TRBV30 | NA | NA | CAWSGSTASNQPQHF | TGTGCCTGGAGTGGTTCGACAGCTAGCAATCAGCCCCAGCATTTT